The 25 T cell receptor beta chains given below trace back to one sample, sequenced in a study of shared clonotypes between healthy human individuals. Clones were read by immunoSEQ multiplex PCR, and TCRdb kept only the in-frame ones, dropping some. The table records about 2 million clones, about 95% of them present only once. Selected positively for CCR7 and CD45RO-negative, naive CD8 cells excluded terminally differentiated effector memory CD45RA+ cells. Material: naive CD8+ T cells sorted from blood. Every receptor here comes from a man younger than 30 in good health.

CDR3 sequence: CASSIRQGDTDTQYF. The CDR3 nucleotides are TGTGCCAGTAGTATTCGCCAGGGGGACACAGATACGCAGTATTTT. The genes are TRBV19 and TRBJ2-3; 7 bases fit TRBD1. This CDR3 has 15 residues. Germline CDR1 reads LNHDA; CDR2 reads SQIVND (reference sequence). V trimming: 3 bases; J trimming: 2 bases; junction bases outside the gene matches: 5.

The CDR3 is CASSVAGLAGYTDTQYF. The CDR3 region has the DNA TGTGCCAGCAGCGTAGCGGGCCTAGCGGGATACACAGATACGCAGTATTTT. The chain couples TRBV9 to TRBJ2-3; 9 positions match TRBD2. Unmatched junction bases numbered 7, after V lost 0 bases and J lost 2 bases. Germline assignment: CDR1 SGDLS and CDR2 YYNGEE. The CDR3 covers 17 residues.

This CDR3 is CASSLSSGERGETQYF. CDR3 nucleotides: TGTGCCAGCAGTTTAAGTAGCGGGGAACGCGGGGAGACCCAGTACTTC. The rearrangement joins TRBV27 to TRBJ2-5; 8 bases fit TRBD2. CDR1 MNHEY and CDR2 SMNVEV come from the germline V gene (reference sequence). The CDR3 runs 16 residues. The J segment lost 5 bases and the V segment lost 2 bases, leaving 10 bases of the junction unmatched.

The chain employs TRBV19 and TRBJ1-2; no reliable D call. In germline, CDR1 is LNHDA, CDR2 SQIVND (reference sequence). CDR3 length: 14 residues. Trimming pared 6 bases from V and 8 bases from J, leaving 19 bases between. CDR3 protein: CASSPGGILGGYTF. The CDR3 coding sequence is TGTGCCAGTAGCCCAGGAGGGATCCTTGGGGGCTACACCTTC.

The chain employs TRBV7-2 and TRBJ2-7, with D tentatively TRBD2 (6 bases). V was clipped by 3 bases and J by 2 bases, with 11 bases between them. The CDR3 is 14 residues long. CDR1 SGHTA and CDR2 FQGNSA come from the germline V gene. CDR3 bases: TGTGCCAGCAGCTTCGACGGAGGGCCCTACGAGCAGTACTTC. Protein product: CASSFDGGPYEQYF.

In DNA, the CDR3 is TGTGCCAGCAGTGAACCGCCCTACGAGCAGTACTTC. Protein sequence: CASSEPPYEQYF. This chain links TRBV6-1 with TRBJ2-7; D is uncertain. Looked up from germline, CDR1 is MNHNS and CDR2 is SASEGT. This CDR3 contains 12 residues. V was cut by 2 bases and J by 2 bases, with 4 bases left in between.

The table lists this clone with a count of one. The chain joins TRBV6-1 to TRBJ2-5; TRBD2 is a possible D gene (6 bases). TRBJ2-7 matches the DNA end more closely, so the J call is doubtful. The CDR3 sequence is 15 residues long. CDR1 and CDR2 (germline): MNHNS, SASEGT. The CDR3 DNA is TGTGCCAGCAGTGGGAGGGTCACGCACCCCTACGAGCAGTACTTC. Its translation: CASSGRVTHPYEQYF.

CDR3 bases: TGCGCCAGCAGCCAAGATCGCGTGGCGGCTTCCTACGAGCAGTACTTC. Translation gives CASSQDRVAASYEQYF. This sequence joins TRBV4-3 and TRBJ2-7; the D is unclear. V lost 0 bases and J lost 1, with 13 bases in between. Germline loops: CDR1 LGHNA, CDR2 YSLEER. The CDR3 covers 16 residues.

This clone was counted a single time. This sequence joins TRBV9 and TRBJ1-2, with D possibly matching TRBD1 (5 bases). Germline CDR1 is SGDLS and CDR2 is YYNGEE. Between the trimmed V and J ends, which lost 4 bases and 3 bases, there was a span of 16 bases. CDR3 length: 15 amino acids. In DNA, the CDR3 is TGTGCCAGCAGCCCTGGGGACCTGGGGGACTATGGCTACACCTTC. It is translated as CASSPGDLGDYGYTF.

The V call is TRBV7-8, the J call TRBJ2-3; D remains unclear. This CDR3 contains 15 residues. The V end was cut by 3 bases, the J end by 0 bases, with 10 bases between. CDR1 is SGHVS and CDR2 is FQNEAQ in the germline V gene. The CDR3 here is CASSFERPSTDTQYF. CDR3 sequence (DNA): TGTGCCAGCAGCTTCGAAAGGCCCAGCACAGATACGCAGTATTTT. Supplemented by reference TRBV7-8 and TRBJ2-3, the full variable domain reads GAGVSQSPRYKVAKRGQDVALRCDPISGHVSLFWYQQALGQGPEFLTYFQNEAQLDKSGLPSDRFFAERPEGSVSTLKIQRTQQEDSAVYLCASSFERPSTDTQYFGPGTRLTVL.

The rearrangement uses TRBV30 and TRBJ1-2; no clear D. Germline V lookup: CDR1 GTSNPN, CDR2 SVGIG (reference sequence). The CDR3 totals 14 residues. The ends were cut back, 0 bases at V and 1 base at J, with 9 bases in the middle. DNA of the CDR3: TGTGCCTGGAGTGTACCAGCGAGTAACTATGGCTACACCTTC. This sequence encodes CAWSVPASNYGYTF.

The CDR3 spells CASSLGQGAIDTQYF. In nucleotides, the CDR3 is TGCGCCAGCAGCCTTGGACAGGGGGCGATAGATACGCAGTATTTT. The chain uses TRBV4-1 and TRBJ2-3, with 11 positions matching TRBD1. CDR3 length equals 15 residues. V trimming: 4 bases; J trimming: 5 bases; junction bases outside the gene matches: 5. The germline V gene encodes CDR1 MGHRA and CDR2 YSYEKL.

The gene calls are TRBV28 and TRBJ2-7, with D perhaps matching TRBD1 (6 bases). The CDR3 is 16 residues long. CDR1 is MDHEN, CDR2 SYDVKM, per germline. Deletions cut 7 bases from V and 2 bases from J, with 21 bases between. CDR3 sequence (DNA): TGTGCCAGCACTAGTTCCGGTGGGACAAGGGCCTACGAGCAGTACTTC. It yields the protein CASTSSGGTRAYEQYF.

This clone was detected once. The CDR3 DNA reads TGTGCCAGCAGTTCCCGAGGACAGGACTGGTGTGACCAGTACTTC. Translation gives CASSSRGQDWCDQYF. The chain joins TRBV28 to TRBJ2-5, with 7 positions matching TRBD1. Trimming removed 4 bases from V and 10 bases from J; junction bases left unmatched: 15. Germline V gene lookup returns CDR1 MDHEN and CDR2 SYDVKM. There are 15 residues in the CDR3. Full variable domain (outside the CDR3, taken from reference TRBV28 and TRBJ2-5): DVKVTQSSRYLVKRTGEKVFLECVQDMDHENMFWYRQDPGLGLRLIYFSYDVKMKEKGDIPEGYSVSREKKERFSLILESASTNQTSMYLCASSSRGQDWCDQYFGPGTRLLVL.

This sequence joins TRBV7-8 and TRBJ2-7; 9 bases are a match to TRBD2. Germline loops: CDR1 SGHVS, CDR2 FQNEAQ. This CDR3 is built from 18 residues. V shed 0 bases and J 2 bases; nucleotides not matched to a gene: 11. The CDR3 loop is CASSLALQRGDPTYEQYF. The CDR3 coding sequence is TGTGCCAGCAGCTTAGCGCTCCAGCGGGGGGACCCTACCTACGAGCAGTACTTC.

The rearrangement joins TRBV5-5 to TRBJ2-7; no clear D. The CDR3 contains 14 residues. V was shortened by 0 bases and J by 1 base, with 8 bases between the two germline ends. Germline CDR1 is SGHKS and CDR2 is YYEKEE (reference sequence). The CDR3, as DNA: TGTGCCAGCAGCTTGGGGTCAGATTCCTACGAGCAGTACTTC. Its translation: CASSLGSDSYEQYF.

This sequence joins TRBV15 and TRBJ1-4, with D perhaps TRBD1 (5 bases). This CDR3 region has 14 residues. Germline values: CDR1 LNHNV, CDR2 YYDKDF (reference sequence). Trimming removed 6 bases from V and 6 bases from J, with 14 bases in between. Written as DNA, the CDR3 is TGTGCCACCAGGGGAGGGGAGCTGCATGAAAAACTGTTTTTT. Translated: CATRGGELHEKLFF.

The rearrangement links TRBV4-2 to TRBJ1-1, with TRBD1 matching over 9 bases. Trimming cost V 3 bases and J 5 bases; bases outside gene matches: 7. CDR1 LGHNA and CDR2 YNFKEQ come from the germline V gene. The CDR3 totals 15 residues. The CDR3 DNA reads TGTGCCAGCAGCCACATGGACAGGGGATATACTGAAGCTTTCTTT. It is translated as CASSHMDRGYTEAFF.

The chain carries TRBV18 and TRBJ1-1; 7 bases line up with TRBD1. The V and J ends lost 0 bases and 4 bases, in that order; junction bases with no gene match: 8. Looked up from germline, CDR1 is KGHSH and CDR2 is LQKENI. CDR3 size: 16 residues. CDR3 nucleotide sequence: TGTGCCAGCTCACCACCAAGGGACAGCTGGGGCACTGAAGCTTTCTTT. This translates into CASSPPRDSWGTEAFF.

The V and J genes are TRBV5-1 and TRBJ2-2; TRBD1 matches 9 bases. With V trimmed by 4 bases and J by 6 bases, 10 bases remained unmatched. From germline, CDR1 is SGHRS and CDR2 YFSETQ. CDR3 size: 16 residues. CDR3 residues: CASSLATGGLPGELFF. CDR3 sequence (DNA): TGCGCCAGCAGCCTTGCTACAGGGGGCCTCCCCGGGGAGCTGTTTTTT.

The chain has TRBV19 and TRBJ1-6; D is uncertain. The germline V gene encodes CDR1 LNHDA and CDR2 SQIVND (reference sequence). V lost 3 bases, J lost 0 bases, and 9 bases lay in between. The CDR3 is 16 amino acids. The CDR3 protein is CASSIPRSSYNSPLHF. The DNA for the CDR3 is TGTGCCAGTAGTATCCCGCGGAGCTCCTATAATTCACCCCTCCACTTT.

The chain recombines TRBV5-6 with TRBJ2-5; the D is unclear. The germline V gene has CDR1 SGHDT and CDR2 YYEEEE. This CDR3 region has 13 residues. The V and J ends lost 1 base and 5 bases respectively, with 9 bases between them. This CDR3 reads CASSLPELETQYF. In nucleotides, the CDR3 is TGTGCCAGCAGCTTGCCGGAGCTGGAGACCCAGTACTTC.

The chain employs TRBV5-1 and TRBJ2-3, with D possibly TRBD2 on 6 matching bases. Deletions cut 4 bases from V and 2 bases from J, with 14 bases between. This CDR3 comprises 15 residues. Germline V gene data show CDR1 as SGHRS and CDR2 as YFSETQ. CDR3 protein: CASSLAWRDTDTQYF. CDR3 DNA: TGCGCCAGCAGCCTCGCGTGGAGGGACACAGATACGCAGTATTTT. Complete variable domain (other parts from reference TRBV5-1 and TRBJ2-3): KAGVTQTPRYLIKTRGQQVTLSCSPISGHRSVSWYQQTPGQGLQFLFEYFSETQRNKGNFPGRFSGRQFSNSRSEMNVSTLELGDSALYLCASSLAWRDTDTQYFGPGTRLTVL.

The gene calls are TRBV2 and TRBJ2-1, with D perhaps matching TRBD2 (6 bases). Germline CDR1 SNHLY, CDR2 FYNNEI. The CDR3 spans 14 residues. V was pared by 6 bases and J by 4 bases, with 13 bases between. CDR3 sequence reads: CASRDRLVYNEQFF. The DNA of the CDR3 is TGTGCCAGCAGGGACCGACTAGTTTACAATGAGCAGTTCTTC.

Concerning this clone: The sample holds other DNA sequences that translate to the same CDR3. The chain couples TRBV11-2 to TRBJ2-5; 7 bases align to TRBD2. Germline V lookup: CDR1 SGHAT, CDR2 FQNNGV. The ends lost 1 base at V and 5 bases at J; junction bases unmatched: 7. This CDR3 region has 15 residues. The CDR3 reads CASSLGAGGGETQYF. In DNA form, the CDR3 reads TGTGCCAGCAGCTTAGGGGCTGGGGGAGGGGAGACCCAGTACTTC.